The 17 T cell receptor beta chains reported below all come from one sample, sequenced in a study of blood T cells in healthy people across ages. It was with a sample-barcoded 5' primer and a J-beta primer mix that a second PCR of about 7 to 12 cycles was run. Each CDR3 protein gets one entry after TCRdb re-called the 5' RACE reads with MiXCR. The repertoire holds roughly 900,000 distinct CDR3 sequences, with roughly 52% as singletons. Material: blood. All receptors derive from a man younger than 40 in good health.

J is TRBJ2-3 and V is TRBV7-8; 7 bases fit TRBD2. This CDR3 has 16 amino acids. Per germline, CDR1 SGHVS and CDR2 FQNEAQ. V shed 1 base, J shed 6 bases, and the junction held 10 bases outside the gene matches. Written as DNA, the CDR3 is TGTGCCAGCAGCTTAGATAAGCGGGGCTACGGGGATACGCAGTATTTT. This translates into CASSLDKRGYGDTQYF.

This clonotype was detected once. One junction end does not reproduce the germline sequence, and a read error may be involved. The chain combines TRBV5-1 with TRBJ2-1; D may be TRBD2 (6 bases). The CDR3 consists of 15 residues. From germline, CDR1 is SGHRS and CDR2 YFSETQ. The CDR3 spells CASGLYPNGGDEQFF. In DNA, the CDR3 is TGCGCCAGCGGCTTATACCCAAACGGGGGTGATGAGCAGTTCTTC.

Regarding this clonotype: At one end, the junction sequence differs from germline, possibly due to a read error. This chain joins TRBV28 and TRBJ2-2; 8 bases fit TRBD2. The CDR3 covers 14 residues. Germline loops: CDR1 MDHEN, CDR2 SYDVKM. The CDR3 protein is CASWAGGYTGELFF. The CDR3 DNA sequence: TGCGCCAGCTGGGCGGGGGGCTACACCGGGGAGCTGTTTTTT.

The CDR3 region has the DNA TGTGCCAGCATTAAAGGACTCTCCTACAATGAGCAGTTCTTC. This codes for CASIKGLSYNEQFF. The chain is built from TRBV6-2 or TRBV6-3 and TRBJ2-1, with a tentative D call TRBD2 (5 bases). Trimming stripped 7 bases from V and 0 bases from J, with 10 bases between. The CDR3 runs to 14 residues. CDR1 is MNHEY and CDR2 is SVGEGT in the germline V gene.

This rearrangement joins TRBV7-9 to TRBJ1-2, with TRBD1 matching 8 bases. Germline V lookup: CDR1 SEHNR, CDR2 FQNEAQ (reference sequence). CDR3 size: 14 residues. Trimming took 5 bases from V and 7 from J; bases not matched to a gene: 9. The CDR3 sequence: CASSDGQGFSGYTF. The DNA of the CDR3 is TGTGCCAGCAGCGACGGACAGGGTTTCTCTGGCTACACCTTC.

This clonotype was recorded once. The CDR3 coding sequence is TGCAGTGCAGGAGGCGGGGGGAGAGAGACCCAGTACTTC. Protein: CSAGGGGRETQYF. The rearrangement links TRBV20-1 to TRBJ2-5, with 8 bases identical to TRBD2. Germline CDR1 reads DFQATT; CDR2 reads SNEGSKA (reference sequence). The CDR3 contains 13 residues. The V and J ends lost 6 bases and 4 bases, in that order; junction bases with no gene match: 7.

The chain couples TRBV6-4 to TRBJ1-2; D perhaps matches TRBD1 (6 bases). Germline values: CDR1 MRHNA, CDR2 SNTAGT. This CDR3 spans 16 amino acids. The V end lost 4 bases, the J end lost 0 bases, and 15 bases lay between the germline ends. The CDR3 reads CASSVYAGDPNYGYTF. The CDR3 nucleotides read TGTGCCAGCAGTGTTTATGCAGGGGACCCTAACTATGGCTACACCTTC.

This clonotype occurred once. The rearrangement uses TRBV2 and TRBJ2-7, with a weak D call TRBD1 (5 bases). V shed 3 bases and J shed 1 base, with 16 bases lying between them. The CDR3 consists of 16 residues. Germline V CDR1 and CDR2: SNHLY, FYNNEI. The CDR3 here is CASSDPSGKNSYEQYF. CDR3 nucleotides: TGTGCCAGCAGTGATCCTTCAGGGAAAAATTCCTACGAGCAGTACTTC.

The V gene is TRBV20-1, the J gene TRBJ1-5; no firm D call. Trimming stripped 3 bases from V and 3 bases from J, with 9 bases between. The CDR3 is 13 amino acids. The germline CDR1 and CDR2 sequences are DFQATT and SNEGSKA (reference sequence). The DNA of the CDR3 is TGCAGTGCTAGGAAGGGTGTCAATCAGCCCCAGCATTTT. Protein: CSARKGVNQPQHF.

The chain is built from TRBV11-1 and TRBJ1-2; TRBD1 agrees at 8 bases. Trimming at V came to 4 bases and at J to 4 bases, leaving 11 bases not matched to a gene. The CDR3 is 16 residues long. Looked up from germline, CDR1 is SGHAT and CDR2 is FQDESV (reference sequence). CDR3 region: CASSSQDRGSSYGYTF. CDR3 nucleotide sequence: TGTGCCAGCAGCTCCCAAGACAGGGGATCATCCTATGGCTACACCTTC. Complete variable domain (other parts from reference TRBV11-1 and TRBJ1-2): EAEVAQSPRYKITEKSQAVAFWCDPISGHATLYWYRQILGQGPELLVQFQDESVVDDSQLPKDRFSAERLKGVDSTLKIQPAELGDSAMYLCASSSQDRGSSYGYTFGSGTRLTVV.

In its sample, this clonotype was seen a few times. V gene TRBV24-1 combines with J gene TRBJ2-5; no clear D gene. CDR3 length: 13 amino acids. Trimming took off 2 bases at V and 5 bases at J, with 8 bases between the two ends. CDR1 is KGHDR, CDR2 SFDVKD, per germline. CDR3 residues: CATSDSGRETQYF. CDR3 nucleotide sequence: TGTGCCACCAGTGATTCAGGACGGGAGACCCAGTACTTC.

V usage is TRBV3-1 and J usage is TRBJ2-5; possibly TRBD2 for D (6 bases). Matching the DNA end better, TRBJ2-7 makes the J call doubtful. CDR1 LGHDT and CDR2 YNNKEL come from the germline V gene (reference sequence). The CDR3 contains 14 residues. This CDR3 is CASSPLASGNEQYF. As DNA, the CDR3 is TGTGCCAGCAGCCCGCTAGCGTCTGGAAACGAGCAGTACTTC.

There are a few counts of this clonotype. This chain connects TRBV7-2 to TRBJ1-2, with D unresolved. Germline V lookup: CDR1 SGHTA, CDR2 FQGNSA. The CDR3 length is 15 residues. The ends were cut back, 1 base at V and 0 bases at J, with 9 bases in the middle. In nucleotides, the CDR3 is TGTGCCAGCAGCTTAGTGCCGGGCTCTAACTATGGCTACACCTTC. Amino acids: CASSLVPGSNYGYTF.

This clonotype showed up just a few times. An end of the junction differs from the germline gene, which may be a read error. The chain is built from TRBV20-1 and TRBJ2-5; D uncertain. CDR3 length: 15 residues. Germline V lookup: CDR1 DFQATT, CDR2 SNEGSKA (reference sequence). CDR3 protein: CSAGDASGFQETQYF. CDR3 coding DNA: TGCAGTGCTGGAGACGCGTCGGGTTTCCAAGAGACCCAGTACTTC.

This clonotype was counted at least ten times. Germline is not matched at one junction end, which may reflect a read error. This rearrangement joins TRBV6-2 or TRBV6-3 to TRBJ2-7; TRBD1 aligns across 7 bases. Per the germline V gene, CDR1 is MNHEY and CDR2 is SVGEGT. The CDR3 sequence is 13 residues long. CDR3 sequence reads: CASSKTGTYEQYF. As DNA, the CDR3 is TGCGCCAGCAGCAAGACAGGGACCTACGAGCAGTACTTC.

The sample holds one count of this clonotype. V and J are TRBV6-2 or TRBV6-3 and TRBJ2-5; D gene ambiguous. The closer fit of TRBJ2-7 to the DNA end suggests the J call may be wrong. The germline V gene encodes CDR1 MNHEY and CDR2 SVGEGT. The length of the CDR3 is 13 residues. The CDR3 loop reads CASSDGPDYEQYF. The CDR3 DNA reads as TGTGCCAGCAGTGACGGGCCGGACTACGAGCAGTACTTC.

The table lists this clonotype with a few counts. J is TRBJ2-3 and V is TRBV5-1; TRBD2 matches 9 bases. The CDR3 has 16 residues. After removal of 0 bases from V and 2 bases from J, the junction contained 4 bases not matched to a gene. Germline V gives CDR1 SGHRS, CDR2 YFSETQ. The CDR3 sequence is CASSLALAGTTDTQYF. CDR3 nucleotides: TGCGCCAGCAGCTTGGCCCTAGCGGGGACCACAGATACGCAGTATTTT.